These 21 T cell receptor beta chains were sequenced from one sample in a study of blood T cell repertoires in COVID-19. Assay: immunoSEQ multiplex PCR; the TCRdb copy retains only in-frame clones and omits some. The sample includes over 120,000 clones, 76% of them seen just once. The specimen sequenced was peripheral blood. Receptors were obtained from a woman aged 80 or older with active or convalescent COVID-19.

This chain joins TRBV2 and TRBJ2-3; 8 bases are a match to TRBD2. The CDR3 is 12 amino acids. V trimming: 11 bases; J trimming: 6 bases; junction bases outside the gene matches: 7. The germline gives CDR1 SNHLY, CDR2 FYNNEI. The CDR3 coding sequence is TGTGCCTCCCGACCGGGGGGGGATACGCAGTATTTT. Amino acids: CASRPGGDTQYF.

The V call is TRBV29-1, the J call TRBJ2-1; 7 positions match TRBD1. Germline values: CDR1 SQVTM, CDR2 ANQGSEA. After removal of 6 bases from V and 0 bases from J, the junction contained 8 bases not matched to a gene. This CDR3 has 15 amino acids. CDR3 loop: CSVNRGKSSYNEQFF. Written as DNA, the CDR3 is TGCAGCGTCAACAGGGGCAAGAGCTCCTACAATGAGCAGTTCTTC.

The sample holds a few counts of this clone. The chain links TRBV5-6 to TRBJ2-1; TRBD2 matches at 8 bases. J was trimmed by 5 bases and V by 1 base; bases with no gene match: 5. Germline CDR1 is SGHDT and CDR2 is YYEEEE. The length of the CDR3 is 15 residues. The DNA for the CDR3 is TGTGCCAGCAGCTTGCCTAGCGGGTCTAACAATGAGCAGTTCTTC. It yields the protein CASSLPSGSNNEQFF.

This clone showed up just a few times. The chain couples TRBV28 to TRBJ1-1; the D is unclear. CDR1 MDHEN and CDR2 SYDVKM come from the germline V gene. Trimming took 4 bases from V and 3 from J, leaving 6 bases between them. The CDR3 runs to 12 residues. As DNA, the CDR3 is TGTGCCAGCAGTTCAATTGACACTGAAGCTTTCTTT. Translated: CASSSIDTEAFF.

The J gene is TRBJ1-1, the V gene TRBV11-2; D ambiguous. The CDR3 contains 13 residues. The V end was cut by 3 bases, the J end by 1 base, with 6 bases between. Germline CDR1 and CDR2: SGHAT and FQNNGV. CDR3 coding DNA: TGTGCCAGCAGCTTGGAGACGAACACTGAAGCTTTCTTT. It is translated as CASSLETNTEAFF.

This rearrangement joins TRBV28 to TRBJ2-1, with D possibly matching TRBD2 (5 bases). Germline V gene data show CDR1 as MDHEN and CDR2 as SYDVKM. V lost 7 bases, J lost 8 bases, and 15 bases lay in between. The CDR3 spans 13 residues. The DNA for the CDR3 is TGTGCCAGCAAATCCCGGGATCTGGATGAGCAGTTCTTC. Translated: CASKSRDLDEQFF.

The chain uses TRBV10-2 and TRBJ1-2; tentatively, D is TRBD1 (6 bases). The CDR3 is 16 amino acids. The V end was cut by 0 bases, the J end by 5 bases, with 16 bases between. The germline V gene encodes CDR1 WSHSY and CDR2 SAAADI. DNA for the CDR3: TGCGCCAGCAGTGAGTCGGGAGGGGACACAATATATGGCTACACCTTC. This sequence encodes CASSESGGDTIYGYTF.

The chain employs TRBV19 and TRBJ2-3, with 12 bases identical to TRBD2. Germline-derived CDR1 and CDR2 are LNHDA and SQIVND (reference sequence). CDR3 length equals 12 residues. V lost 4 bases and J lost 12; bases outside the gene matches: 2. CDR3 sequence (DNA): TGTGCCAGTAGTAGGACTAGCGGGGCTCAGTATTTT. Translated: CASSRTSGAQYF.

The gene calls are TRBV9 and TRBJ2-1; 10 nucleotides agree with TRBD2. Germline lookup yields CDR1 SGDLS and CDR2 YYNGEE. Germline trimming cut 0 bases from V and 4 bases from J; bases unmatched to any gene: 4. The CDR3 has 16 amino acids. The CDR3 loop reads CASSVVASGGYNEQFF. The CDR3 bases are TGTGCCAGCAGCGTAGTGGCTAGCGGGGGTTACAATGAGCAGTTCTTC.

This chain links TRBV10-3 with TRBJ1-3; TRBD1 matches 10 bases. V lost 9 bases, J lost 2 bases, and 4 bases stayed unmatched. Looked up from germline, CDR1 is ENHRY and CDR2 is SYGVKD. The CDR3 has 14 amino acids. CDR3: CAIRQGAPGNTIYF. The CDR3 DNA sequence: TGTGCCATACGACAGGGGGCGCCTGGAAACACCATATATTTT.

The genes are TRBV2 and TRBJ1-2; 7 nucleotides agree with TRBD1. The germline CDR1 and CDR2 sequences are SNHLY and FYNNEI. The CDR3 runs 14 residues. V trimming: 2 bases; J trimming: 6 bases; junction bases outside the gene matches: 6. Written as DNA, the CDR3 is TGTGCCAGCAGTGAAAGGGGGCCGTTGGATGGCTACACCTTC. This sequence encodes CASSERGPLDGYTF. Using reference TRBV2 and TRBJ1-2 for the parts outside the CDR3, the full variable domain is EPEVTQTPSHQVTQMGQEVILRCVPISNHLYFYWYRQILGQKVEFLVSFYNNEISEKSEIFDDQFSVERPDGSNFTLKIRSTKLEDSAMYFCASSERGPLDGYTFGSGTRLTVV.

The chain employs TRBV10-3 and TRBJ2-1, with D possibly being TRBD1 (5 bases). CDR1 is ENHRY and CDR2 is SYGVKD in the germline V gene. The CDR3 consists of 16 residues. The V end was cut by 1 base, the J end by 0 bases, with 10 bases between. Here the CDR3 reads CAISELQGSSYNEQFF. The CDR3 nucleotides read TGTGCCATCAGTGAGTTGCAGGGTAGCTCCTACAATGAGCAGTTCTTC.

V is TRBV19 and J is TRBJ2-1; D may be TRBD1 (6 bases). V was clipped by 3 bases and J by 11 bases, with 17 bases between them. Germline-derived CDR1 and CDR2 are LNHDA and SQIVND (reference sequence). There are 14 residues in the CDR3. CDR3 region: CASSIRPRGTQQFF. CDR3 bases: TGTGCCAGTAGTATCCGACCCAGGGGCACGCAGCAGTTCTTC. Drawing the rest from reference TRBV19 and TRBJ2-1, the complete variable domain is DGGITQSPKYLFRKEGQNVTLSCEQNLNHDAMYWYRQDPGQGLRLIYYSQIVNDFQKGDIAEGYSVSREKKESFPLTVTSAQKNPTAFYLCASSIRPRGTQQFFGPGTRLTVL.

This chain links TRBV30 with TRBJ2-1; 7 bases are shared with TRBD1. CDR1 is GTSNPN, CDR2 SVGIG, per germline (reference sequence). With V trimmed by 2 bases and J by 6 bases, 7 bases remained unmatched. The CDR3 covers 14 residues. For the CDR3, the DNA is TGTGCCTGGAGTTCCAGGGACAGCCGCAATGAGCAGTTCTTC. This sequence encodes CAWSSRDSRNEQFF.

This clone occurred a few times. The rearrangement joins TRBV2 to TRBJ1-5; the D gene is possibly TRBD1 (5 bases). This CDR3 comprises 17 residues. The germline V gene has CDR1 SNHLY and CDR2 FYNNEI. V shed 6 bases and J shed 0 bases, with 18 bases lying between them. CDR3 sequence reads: CASSKRRGPYSNQPQHF. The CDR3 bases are TGTGCCAGCAGCAAGAGAAGGGGCCCTTATAGCAATCAGCCCCAGCATTTT.

DNA of the CDR3: TGTGCCAGCAGCCACCCAGACAGCCATGAGCAGTTCTTC. This encodes CASSHPDSHEQFF. This sequence joins TRBV5-4 and TRBJ2-1, with D perhaps matching TRBD1 (5 bases). Trimming stripped 4 bases from V and 8 bases from J, with 13 bases between. Germline V gene sequence: CDR1 SGHNT, CDR2 YYREEE (reference sequence). The CDR3 covers 13 residues.

The chain's CDR3 is CASSRARTQSALAYNEQFF. CDR3 coding DNA: TGTGCCAGCAGCCGAGCCCGGACTCAATCGGCTCTGGCCTACAATGAGCAGTTCTTC. The rearrangement links TRBV5-6 to TRBJ2-1; possible D gene TRBD2, 5 bases. Germline CDR1 is SGHDT and CDR2 is YYEEEE. Trimming removed 4 bases at V and 2 bases at J, with 25 bases between. The CDR3 is 19 residues long.

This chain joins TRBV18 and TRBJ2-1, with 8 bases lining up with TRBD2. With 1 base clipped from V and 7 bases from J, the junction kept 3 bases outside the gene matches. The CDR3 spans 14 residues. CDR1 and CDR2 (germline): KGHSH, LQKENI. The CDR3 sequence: CASSPQGLGNEQFF. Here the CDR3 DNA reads TGTGCCAGCTCACCACAGGGACTAGGTAATGAGCAGTTCTTC.

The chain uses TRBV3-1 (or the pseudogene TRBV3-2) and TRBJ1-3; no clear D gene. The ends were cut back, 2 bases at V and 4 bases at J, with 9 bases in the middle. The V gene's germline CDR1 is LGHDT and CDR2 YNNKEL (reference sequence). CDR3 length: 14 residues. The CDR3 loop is CASSQRAGGNTIYF. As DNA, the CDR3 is TGTGCCAGCAGCCAACGTGCGGGGGGAAACACCATATATTTT.

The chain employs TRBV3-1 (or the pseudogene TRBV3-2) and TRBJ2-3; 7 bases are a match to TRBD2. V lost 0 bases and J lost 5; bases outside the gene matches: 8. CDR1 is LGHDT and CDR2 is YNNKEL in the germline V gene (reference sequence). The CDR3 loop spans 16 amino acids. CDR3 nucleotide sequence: TGTGCCAGCAGCCAAGATCGGGGGGTTGGATTAGATACGCAGTATTTT. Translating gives CASSQDRGVGLDTQYF.

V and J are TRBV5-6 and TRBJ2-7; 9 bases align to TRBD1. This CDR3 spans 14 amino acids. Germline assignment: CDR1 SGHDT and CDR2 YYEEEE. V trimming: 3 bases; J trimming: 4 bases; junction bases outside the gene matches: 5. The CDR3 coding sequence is TGTGCCAGCAGCTGGGGACAGGGAGGGTACGAGCAGTACTTC. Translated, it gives CASSWGQGGYEQYF.